The source of this TCR beta chain is a study of cytomegalovirus exposure and HLA in healthy donors (dated by TCRdb to the late 2010s). Regarding the study in general: An earlier analysis of around 600 of the donors reported 250 to 350 Gb of sequence data and around 120 million unique TCR beta sequences from roughly 200 million T cells. An early release covering over 500 HLA-typed donors comprised about 300 gigabases of sequencing data and around 86 million unique TCR sequences. Of the roughly 400 genotyped donors, approximately 82% fell in the genetic ancestry cluster associated with self-reported Caucasian donors. The study aimed to test whether signatures of past pathogen exposure could be identified by cataloging public T cell receptors. The T cell repertoires of some 700 subjects were profiled by immunosequencing and related to cytomegalovirus serostatus. Along with the approximately 650-subject first cohort, a separate validation cohort of over a hundred different subjects was used. The study combined high-throughput TCR immunosequencing, statistical association of individual TCRs with disease status, and machine learning to predict cytomegalovirus infection status. A later analysis re-examined previously published TCR beta repertoires from about 670 donors and added high-resolution HLA genotyping to investigate patterns of TCR occurrence. In the later analysis, no new phenotypic data were used to find candidate immune exposures; instead, reliance was placed on TCR beta sequences and their occurrence across donors. An earlier analysis of nearly 600 of the donors applied high-throughput TCR beta sequencing to assess whether each TCR beta V gene segment acted as functional or pseudogenic. Donor age, sex, ethnicity and CMV serostatus were compiled together with the repertoire data. Genome-wide SNP genotypes for about 60% of the 666 donors were used in a later genetic analysis, which treated that subset as a discovery cohort. Every repertoire in the discovery cohort had been generated on one and the same sequencing platform. HLA typing covered class I and class II loci at four-digit resolution. Typing coverage differed by locus: A, B, C, DRB1 and DQB1 were typed in roughly 620-630 donors, DQA1 in approximately 520, DPA1 in roughly 590, and DPB1 in 472. Several DR-DQ haplotypes were handled as single units for association and clustering, since linkage in the cohort was strong. Across under 500 genotyped donors of the cohort, an average of about 250,000 unique TCR beta nucleotide sequences per donor were sequenced, and 15% to 20% of those sequences were non-productive.

The cohort comprised under 700 healthy bone marrow donors. At the time of sampling, all cohort members were nominally healthy, though unrecorded immune exposures were likely present. The donor tested CMV seronegative, placing the donor among the roughly 400 seronegative members of the cohort. Every donor gave a peripheral blood sample, and the peripheral blood mononuclear cells from that sample were used for TCR beta sequencing. The Qiagen DNeasy Blood Extraction Kit was used to extract genomic DNA from the blood cell samples. Comments on this clone: Its antigen is still unknown. Per-base quality was not reported, and no clone a single base away is much larger than it.

General conclusions and limits of the study: Most CMV-associated TCR beta chains appeared to be HLA-restricted in a later analysis, and the HLA associations seemed to be driven largely by CMV exposure. In vitro tests confirmed that three of the cytomegalovirus-associated TCR beta chains recognize cytomegalovirus antigens. When HLA alleles, especially DR and DQ, strongly co-occurred, TCR associations were difficult to assign to individual alleles. In a later analysis, the rate of TCR association differed among HLA loci, with DRB1 alleles having the most associated TCRs and HLA-C alleles having the fewest. Most TCR sequences were observed very rarely across donors, whereas some public TCRs were present in many individuals. In a later analysis, HLA-associated TCR beta chains were found to be more clonally expanded and to have lower generation probabilities than equally common non-associated chains. A further reported finding was that TCR beta sequences accurately predicted the HLA-A and HLA-B alleles for most subjects in the first cohort. Because HLA typing was unavailable for some donors at each locus, only the typed subset was used in association tests. Broadly in line with IMGT annotations, most TCR beta V segments showed up in productive rearrangements about 87% or about 30% of the time in an earlier analysis of several hundred of the donors. Cytomegalovirus status was reported to be diagnosed by the classifier with high specificity and sensitivity in both the original and validation cohorts. The cohort was sequenced for TCR beta chains only, and without alpha or paired-chain data the features that could be detected were limited. An association between a missense DCLRE1C variant and V-gene and J-gene trimming of TCR beta chains was found in a later genetic analysis and replicated in an independent cohort. A later analysis associated about 17,000 TCR beta sequences with specific HLA alleles at a false discovery rate of 0.05. A cluster of highly shared sequence variants was judged likely to represent a technical artifact of the sequencing pipeline. Roughly uniform sequencing depth across donors was assumed in presence/absence analyses, although this assumption may not hold. The study gave a list of around 170 TCR beta chains associated with cytomegalovirus. Immune exposure information for the cohort was limited to CMV serostatus. It was suggested by the authors that the approach could potentially be generalized to other disease states and immunological phenotypes. According to a later genetic analysis, donors in an Asian-associated ancestry cluster had fewer N-insertions in productive TCRs than the approximately 670-donor mean. Because counts were too low, seventeen rarely observed V segments, including chromosome 9 orphons, were left out of the earlier analysis of 500 to 750 of the donors. In a later analysis, several top co-occurrence clusters were reported to appear linked to parvovirus B19, influenza, CMV and Epstein-Barr virus. Correlated functional status among segregating V segments might be attributable to linkage disequilibrium, but an unknown experimental factor could not be ruled out. The 87-base-pair reads could not distinguish some IMGT-functional V segments, including TRBV6-2 and TRBV6-3, so those segments were excluded.

Libraries were prepared through the immunoSEQ multiplex PCR assay. For the multiplex PCR, a mixture combining 60 forward primers for TCR Vbeta segments and 13 reverse primers for TCR Jbeta segments was used. Amplification of the CDR3 region of rearranged TCR beta genes was performed with a multiplex PCR assay on genomic DNA. The amplified TCR beta libraries were sequenced on the Illumina HiSeq System as 87-base-pair reads. In the paper's pipeline: A later analysis counted about 80 million unique TCR beta chains across the 670 or so repertoires, and approximately 11 million of these chains were shared by at least two donors. Raw reads were error-corrected and collapsed into unique sequences with a nearest-neighbor algorithm that merged closely related sequences to remove PCR and sequencing errors. CDR3 sequences were aligned to IMGT reference sequences to assign V, D and J gene segments. For a sequence to be retained, a match of at least six nucleotides was required to both a V gene segment and a J gene segment. A rearrangement was called productive if the CDR3 had no stop codons and remained in frame with V and J, and every other rearrangement was called non-productive. CDR3 was defined by IMGT convention, running from the second conserved V-encoded cysteine to the conserved J-encoded phenylalanine. In an earlier analysis of 500 to 650 of the donors, sequences lacking an unambiguous match to a single V gene segment were excluded. In an earlier analysis of some 590 of the donors, a V segment was called functional when productive rearrangements were above 56.7%, and segregating when the standard deviation between donors exceeded 5%. A statistical classification framework was built to diagnose cytomegalovirus status from the catalog of TCR beta chain sequences. In a later analysis, V and J genes were assigned by comparing TCR nucleotide sequences against IMGT/GENE-DB human TR gene sequences. In a later analysis, CDR3 sequences and most-parsimonious VDJ recombination scenarios were assigned using the TCRdist pipeline. In a later analysis, each TCR beta chain was defined by its CDR3 amino acid sequence together with its V-gene family, and reads without a unique V-gene family were excluded. As a way to deal with suspected cross-contamination and a sequencing artifact, a later analysis dropped 450 to 600 nucleotide sequences that were highly shared and had low generation probability. For each public chain, a later analysis derived a clonal expansion index from normalized ranks of inferred template counts within each repertoire. A later analysis computed generation probabilities with a VDJ recombination model fitted to out-of-frame rearrangements, and checked the results against IGoR. In a later analysis, TCR-TCR, TCR-HLA and TCR-CMV co-occurrence was scored with hypergeometric tests, and a repertoire-size bias correction was applied to TCR pairs. A later analysis estimated false discovery rates by permuting HLA or CMV assignments 20 times. A later analysis grouped co-occurring TCRs with DBSCAN, adding TCRdist sequence similarity when clustering within HLA-allele-positive subsets. For co-occurrence clustering, repertoires with fewer than 30,000 or more than 120,000 public chains were excluded, along with roughly 5 repertoires with anomalous nucleotide sharing. This immuneACCESS table, as held by TCRdb, lists in-frame sequences with V and J called but not all clones. Of the missing ones, under half trace to an unresolved V gene in checked studies; the others have no known cause. The DNA was the basis for D and trimming; V, J and clone size are from that table. The sample table contains a few hundred thousand clones; only one count was recorded for 80% of them. Around 0.33% of the sample is in the top ten clones.

The CDR3 starts with the cysteine, ends with the phenylalanine, and has 15 residues. Here the CDR3 DNA is all that survives: 45 bases in frame from base 1. From the germline V gene, CDR1 is SQVTM and CDR2 is ANQGSEA. Here V drops 6 bases and J drops 4 bases, and the junction holds 11 bases not matched to any gene. Sequenced material: PBMCs. The V and J segments used are TRBV29-1 and TRBJ2-2, with TRBD2 identical over 7 junction bases. The TCR was taken from a girl under 10 years old in good health and CMV-seronegative. In nucleotides, the sequence is TGCAGCGTCGAAATAGCGGGCAAGGGCACCGGGGAGCTGTTTTTT. This sequence encodes CSVEIAGKGTGELFF.